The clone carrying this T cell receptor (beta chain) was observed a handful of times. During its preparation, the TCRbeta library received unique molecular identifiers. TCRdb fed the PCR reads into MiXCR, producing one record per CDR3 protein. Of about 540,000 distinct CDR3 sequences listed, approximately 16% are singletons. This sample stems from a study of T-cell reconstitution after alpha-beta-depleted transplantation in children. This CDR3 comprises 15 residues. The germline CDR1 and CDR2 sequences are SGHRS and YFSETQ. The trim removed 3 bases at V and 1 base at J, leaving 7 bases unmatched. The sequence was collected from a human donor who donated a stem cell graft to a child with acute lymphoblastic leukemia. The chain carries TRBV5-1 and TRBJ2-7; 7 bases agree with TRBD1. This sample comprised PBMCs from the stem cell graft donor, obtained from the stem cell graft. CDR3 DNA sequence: TGCGCCAGCAGCTCGCGACAGACAGGGTCCTACGAGCAGTACTTC. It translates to CASSSRQTGSYEQYF.